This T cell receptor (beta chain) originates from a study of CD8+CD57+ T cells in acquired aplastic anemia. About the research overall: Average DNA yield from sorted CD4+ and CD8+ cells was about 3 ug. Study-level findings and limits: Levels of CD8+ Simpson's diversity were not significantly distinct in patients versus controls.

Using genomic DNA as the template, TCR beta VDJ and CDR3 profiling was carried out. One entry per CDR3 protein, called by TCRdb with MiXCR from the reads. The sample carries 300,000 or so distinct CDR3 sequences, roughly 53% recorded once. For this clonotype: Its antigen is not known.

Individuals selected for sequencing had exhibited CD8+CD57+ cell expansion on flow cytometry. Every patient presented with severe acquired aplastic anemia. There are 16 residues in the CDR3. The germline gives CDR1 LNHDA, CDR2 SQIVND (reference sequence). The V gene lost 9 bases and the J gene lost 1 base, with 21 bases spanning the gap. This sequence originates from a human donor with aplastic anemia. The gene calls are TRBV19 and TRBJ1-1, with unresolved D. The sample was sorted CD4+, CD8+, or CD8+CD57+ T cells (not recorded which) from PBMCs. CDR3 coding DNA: TGTGCCAGCCAGTTAACAGCGCCCACCTCGAACACTGAAGCTTTCTTT. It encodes CASQLTAPTSNTEAFF.